These 17 T cell receptor beta chains originate from one sample sequenced in a study of tissue T cells after allogeneic stem cell transplantation (dated by TCRdb to between 2020 and 2023). What the time point label conveys for this sample: human tissue collected at research (rapid) autopsy. Library preparation was by the immunoSEQ multiplex PCR assay. Drawn from immuneACCESS, this table holds only the in-frame rearrangements with V and J called that TCRdb kept. Clones are partly lost; checked studies trace under half to an unresolved V gene and leave the rest unexplained. In this sample the table shows under 1,500 clones, approximately 79% of which occur a single time. The ten top clones hold more than 35% of the sample. Sequenced here: spleen tissue, sampled at autopsy. These receptors were obtained from a male patient at least 60 years old with steroid-refractory graft-versus-host disease after an allogeneic stem cell transplant. Some T cells present after a transplant may be cells of the graft donor.

This clone was detected only a few times. CDR3: CASSQEVLQGAVGANVLTF. The CDR3 nucleotides read TGTGCCAGCAGCCAGGAGGTCTTACAGGGGGCGGTAGGTGCCAACGTCCTGACTTTC. This chain uses TRBV4-2 with TRBJ2-6, with 9 bases matching TRBD1. This CDR3 spans 19 amino acids. The junction had 16 bases not matched to a gene; V was cut back by 3 bases and J by 7 bases. The germline gives CDR1 LGHNA, CDR2 YNFKEQ.

CDR3 residues: CASSLVDNPYEQYF. DNA for the CDR3: TGTGCCAGCAGCTTAGTAGATAATCCCTACGAGCAGTACTTC. This rearrangement joins TRBV7-9 to TRBJ2-7, with D unresolved. Germline loops: CDR1 SEHNR, CDR2 FQNEAQ (reference sequence). V lost 1 base, J lost 2 bases, and 9 bases lay in between. The CDR3 spans 14 residues.

The V gene is TRBV11-2, the J gene TRBJ2-1; TRBD1 matches 7 bases. The germline V gene has CDR1 SGHAT and CDR2 FQNNGV. The V and J ends lost 3 bases and 1 base, in that order; junction bases with no gene match: 9. This CDR3 comprises 17 residues. As DNA, the CDR3 is TGTGCCAGCAGCTTCCACGCAAACAGGGGATCCTACAATGAGCAGTTCTTC. This encodes CASSFHANRGSYNEQFF.

This clone is judged large (0.1 to 1%). This CDR3 is CASSLDQLNEQFF. CDR3 nucleotide sequence: TGTGCCAGCAGCTTAGATCAACTTAATGAGCAGTTCTTC. This chain joins TRBV7-2 and TRBJ2-1; no clear D gene. Trimming removed 1 base at V and 7 bases at J, with 8 bases between. CDR3 length: 13 amino acids. Germline CDR1 reads SGHTA; CDR2 reads FQGNSA.

This chain uses TRBV7-2 with TRBJ2-2; a possible D gene is TRBD2 (6 bases). CDR3 length: 14 residues. V was cut by 3 bases and J by 1 base, with 6 bases left in between. In germline, CDR1 is SGHTA, CDR2 FQGNSA. Written as DNA, the CDR3 is TGTGCCAGCAGCTTGGGGGGGAACACCGGGGAGCTGTTTTTT. This codes for CASSLGGNTGELFF.

This sequence joins TRBV5-1 and TRBJ1-2; TRBD1 matches at 7 bases. Losses at the gene ends were 4 bases for V and 2 bases for J; bases not matched to a gene: 5. This CDR3 is 14 amino acids long. The germline V gene encodes CDR1 SGHRS and CDR2 YFSETQ. As DNA, the CDR3 is TGCGCCAGCAGCATAAAACAGGGGAACTATGGCTACACCTTC. It codes for CASSIKQGNYGYTF.

This clone has only a few counts. The V and J genes are TRBV7-2 and TRBJ1-2, with 7 bases aligning to TRBD1. CDR3 length equals 15 residues. The V segment lost 1 base and the J segment 8 bases; nucleotides outside the gene matches: 10. Germline V gene sequence: CDR1 SGHTA, CDR2 FQGNSA. The CDR3 bases are TGTGCCAGCAGCTTAGGCGGGACAGTAGGGGAGGGCTACACCTTC. Its protein is CASSLGGTVGEGYTF.

As concerns this clone: One end of the junction fails to match germline, which may point to a read error. The sample contains more than one DNA sequence encoding this CDR3. The CDR3: CASNKEDWYGYTF. In DNA, the CDR3 is TGTGCCAGCAATAAGGAAGATTGGTATGGTTACACCTTC. The chain employs TRBV2 and TRBJ1-2; D not certain. This CDR3 contains 13 residues. CDR1 is SNHLY, CDR2 FYNNEI, per germline.

The rearrangement joins TRBV7-2 to TRBJ2-5; D remains ambiguous. In germline, CDR1 is SGHTA, CDR2 FQGNSA. This CDR3 has 13 residues. Trimming took 1 base from V and 5 from J, leaving 8 bases between them. The CDR3 is CASSLGSAETQYF. For the CDR3, the DNA is TGTGCCAGCAGCTTAGGGTCCGCTGAGACCCAGTACTTC.

The chain links TRBV5-1 to TRBJ1-6; possibly TRBD1 for D (5 bases). The CDR3 has 17 amino acids. The germline V gene has CDR1 SGHRS and CDR2 YFSETQ. Trimming left V 0 bases short and J 5 bases short, with 15 bases between. The CDR3 DNA reads TGCGCCAGCAGCTTGGAGGGAGGTCCAGGGAATAATTCACCCCTCCACTTT. Protein: CASSLEGGPGNNSPLHF.

The chain links TRBV3-1 (or the pseudogene TRBV3-2) to TRBJ2-7; tentatively, D is TRBD2 (5 bases). The CDR3 spans 15 residues. V shed 4 bases and J shed 3 bases, with 16 bases lying between them. Germline assignment: CDR1 LGHDT and CDR2 YNNKEL (reference sequence). The chain's CDR3 is CASSLLGAASYEQYF. DNA of the CDR3: TGTGCCAGCAGCCTCTTAGGAGCGGCGAGCTACGAGCAGTACTTC.

In its sample, this clone was seen a few times. J is TRBJ2-3 and V is TRBV11-3, with 13 positions matching TRBD2. Germline V gene lookup returns CDR1 SGHNT and CDR2 YENEEA. CDR3 length equals 16 residues. V lost 5 bases, J lost 4 bases, and 6 bases stayed unmatched. The CDR3 here is CASSLRTSGGADTQYF. CDR3 nucleotide sequence: TGTGCCAGCAGCCTACGGACTAGCGGGGGAGCAGATACGCAGTATTTT.

This sequence joins TRBV9 and TRBJ1-5, with TRBD1 matching 10 bases. The J segment lost 6 bases and the V segment lost 0 bases, leaving 12 bases of the junction unmatched. This CDR3 spans 18 amino acids. In germline, CDR1 is SGDLS, CDR2 YYNGEE. The CDR3 region has the DNA TGTGCCAGCAGCGTAGGGGATAGTGGGACAGGGGTGGTTCAGCCCCAGCATTTT. This translates into CASSVGDSGTGVVQPQHF.

This clone was seen a handful of times. The chain links TRBV9 to TRBJ2-3, with D perhaps being TRBD1 or TRBD2 (7 bases each). Germline-derived CDR1 and CDR2 are SGDLS and YYNGEE. The ends were cut back, 4 bases at V and 4 bases at J, with 16 bases in the middle. The CDR3 is 15 residues long. The CDR3 region has the DNA TGTGCCAGCAGCCCGATGACAGGGAGGGCAGATACGCAGTATTTT. Translating it yields CASSPMTGRADTQYF.

This chain joins TRBV6-2 or TRBV6-3 and TRBJ1-1; tentative D call: TRBD1 (6 bases). This CDR3 spans 12 amino acids. The V gene's germline CDR1 is MNHEY and CDR2 SVGEGT. Trimming cost V 6 bases and J 7 bases, with 12 bases left between them. DNA for the CDR3: TGTGCCAGCAGCCACAGGGTCCGTGAAGCTTTCTTT. This sequence encodes CASSHRVREAFF.

In the case of this clone: It may be a read error: a sequence one base away is much more abundant. Different DNA sequences within this sample yield the same CDR3. This chain joins TRBV5-6 and TRBJ2-5, with 8 bases matching TRBD2. CDR1 and CDR2 (germline): SGHDT, YYEEEE. The CDR3 covers 15 residues. V trimming: 10 bases; J trimming: 4 bases; junction bases outside the gene matches: 15. CDR3 amino acids: CARRLVAGGGETQYF. DNA for the CDR3: TGTGCCCGCCGCTTGGTGGCCGGGGGGGGAGAGACCCAGTACTTC.

This clone was counted between two and nine times. V and J are TRBV23-1 and TRBJ1-1; D ambiguous. TRBV23-1 is known as an ORF, though its function is uncertain. This CDR3 has 11 residues. Trimming shortened V by 2 bases and J by 10 bases, and 8 bases separated the two germline ends. The CDR3 reads CASSQGQRAFF. CDR3 in DNA: TGCGCCAGCAGTCAAGGCCAACGAGCTTTCTTT.